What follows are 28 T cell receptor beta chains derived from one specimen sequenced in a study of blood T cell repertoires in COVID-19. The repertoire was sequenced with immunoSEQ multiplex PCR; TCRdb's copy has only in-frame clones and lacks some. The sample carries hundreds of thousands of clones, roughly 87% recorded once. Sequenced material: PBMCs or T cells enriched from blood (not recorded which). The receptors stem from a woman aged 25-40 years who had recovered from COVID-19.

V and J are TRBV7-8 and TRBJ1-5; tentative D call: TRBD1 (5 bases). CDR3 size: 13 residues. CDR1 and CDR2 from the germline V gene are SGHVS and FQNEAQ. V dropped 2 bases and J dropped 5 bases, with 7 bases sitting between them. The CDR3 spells CASSLQGYQPQHF. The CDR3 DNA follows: TGTGCCAGCAGCTTACAGGGCTATCAGCCCCAGCATTTT.

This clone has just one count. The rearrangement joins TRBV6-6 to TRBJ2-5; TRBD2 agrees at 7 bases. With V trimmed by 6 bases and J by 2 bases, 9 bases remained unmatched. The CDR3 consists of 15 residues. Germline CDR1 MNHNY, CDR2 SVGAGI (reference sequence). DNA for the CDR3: TGTGCCAGCAGCTACCGGGTGGGGGGGCAAGAGACCCAGTACTTC. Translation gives CASSYRVGGQETQYF.

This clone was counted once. CDR3 DNA: TGTGCCAGCAGCCTTTGGACTAGCGGGGTCCAAGAGACCCAGTACTTC. The encoded protein is CASSLWTSGVQETQYF. The chain combines TRBV3-1 (or the pseudogene TRBV3-2) with TRBJ2-5; TRBD2 matches at 12 bases. Germline values: CDR1 LGHDT, CDR2 YNNKEL (reference sequence). This CDR3 is built from 16 residues. The trim removed 4 bases at V and 1 base at J, leaving 4 bases unmatched.

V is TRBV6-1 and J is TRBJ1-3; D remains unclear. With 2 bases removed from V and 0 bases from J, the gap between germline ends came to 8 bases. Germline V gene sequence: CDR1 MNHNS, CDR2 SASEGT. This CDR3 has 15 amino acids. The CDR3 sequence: CASSEQKPSGNTIYF. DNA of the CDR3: TGTGCCAGCAGTGAACAAAAGCCCTCTGGAAACACCATATATTTT.

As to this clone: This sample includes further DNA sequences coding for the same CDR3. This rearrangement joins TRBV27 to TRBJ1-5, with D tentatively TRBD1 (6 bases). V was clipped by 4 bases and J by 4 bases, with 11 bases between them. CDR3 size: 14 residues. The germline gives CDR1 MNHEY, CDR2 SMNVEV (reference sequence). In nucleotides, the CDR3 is TGTGCCAGCAGTTCGCTTCAGGGGAATCAGCCCCAGCATTTT. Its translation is CASSSLQGNQPQHF.

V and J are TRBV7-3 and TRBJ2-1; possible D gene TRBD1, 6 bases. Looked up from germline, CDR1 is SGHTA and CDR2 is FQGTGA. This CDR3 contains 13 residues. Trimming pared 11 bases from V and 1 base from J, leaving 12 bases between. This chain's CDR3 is CASQDSSYNEQFF. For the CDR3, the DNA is TGTGCCTCCCAGGACAGTTCCTACAATGAGCAGTTCTTC.

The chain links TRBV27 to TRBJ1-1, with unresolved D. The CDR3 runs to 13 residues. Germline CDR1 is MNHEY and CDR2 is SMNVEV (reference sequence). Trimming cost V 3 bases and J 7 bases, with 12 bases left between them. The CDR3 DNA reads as TGTGCCAGCAGTTTCACTTGGCGGGATGAAGCTTTCTTT. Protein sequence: CASSFTWRDEAFF.

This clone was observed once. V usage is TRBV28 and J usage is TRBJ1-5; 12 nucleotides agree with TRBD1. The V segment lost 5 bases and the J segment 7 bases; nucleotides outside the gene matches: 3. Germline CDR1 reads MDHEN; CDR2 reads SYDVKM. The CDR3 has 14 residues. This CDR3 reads CASSPGTGGQPQHF. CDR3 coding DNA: TGTGCCAGCAGTCCCGGGACAGGGGGCCAGCCCCAGCATTTT.

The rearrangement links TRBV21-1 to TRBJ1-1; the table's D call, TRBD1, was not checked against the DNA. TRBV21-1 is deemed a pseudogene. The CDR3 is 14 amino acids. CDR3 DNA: TGTGCCAGCAGCACTGGGACAGGCCTAGCTGAAGCTTTCTTT. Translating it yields CASSTGTGLAEAFF.

This chain's CDR3 is CASSVNRGQTGELFF. CDR3 DNA: TGTGCCAGCAGTGTGAACAGGGGGCAGACCGGGGAGCTGTTTTTT. V gene TRBV2 combines with J gene TRBJ2-2, with 9 bases lining up with TRBD1. CDR3 size: 15 residues. CDR1 SNHLY and CDR2 FYNNEI come from the germline V gene. The V segment lost 4 bases and the J segment 5 bases; nucleotides outside the gene matches: 5.

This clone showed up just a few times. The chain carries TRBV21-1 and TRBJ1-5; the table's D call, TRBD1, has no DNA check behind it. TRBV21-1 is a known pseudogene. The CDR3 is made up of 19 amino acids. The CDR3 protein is CASSKVLFWTGYSNQPQHF. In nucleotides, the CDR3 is TGTGCCAGCAGCAAAGTTCTGTTTTGGACAGGGTATAGCAATCAGCCCCAGCATTTT.

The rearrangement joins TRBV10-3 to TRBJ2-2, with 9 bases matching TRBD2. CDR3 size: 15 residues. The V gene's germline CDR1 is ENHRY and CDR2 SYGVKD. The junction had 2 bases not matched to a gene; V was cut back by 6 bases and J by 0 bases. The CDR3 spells CAISSSGANTGELFF. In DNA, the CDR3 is TGTGCCATCAGCTCTAGCGGGGCGAACACCGGGGAGCTGTTTTTT.

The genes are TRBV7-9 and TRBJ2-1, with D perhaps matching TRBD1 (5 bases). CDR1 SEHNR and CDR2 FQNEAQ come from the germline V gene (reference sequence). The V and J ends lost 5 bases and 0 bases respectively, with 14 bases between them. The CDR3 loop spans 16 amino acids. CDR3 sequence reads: CASSRQLSSSYNEQFF. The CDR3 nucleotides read TGTGCCAGCAGCCGACAGCTATCAAGCTCCTACAATGAGCAGTTCTTC. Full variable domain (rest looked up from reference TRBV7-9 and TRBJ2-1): DTGVSQNPRHKITKRGQNVTFRCDPISEHNRLYWYRQTLGQGPEFLTYFQNEAQLEKSRLLSDRFSAERPKGSFSTLEIQRTEQGDSAMYLCASSRQLSSSYNEQFFGPGTRLTVL.

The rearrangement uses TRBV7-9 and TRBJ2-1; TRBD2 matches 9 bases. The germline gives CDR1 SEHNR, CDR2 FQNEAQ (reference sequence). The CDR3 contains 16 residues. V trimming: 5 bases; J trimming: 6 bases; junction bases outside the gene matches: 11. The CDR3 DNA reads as TGTGCCAGCAGCCCCAGACTAGCGGTAACCCCCAATGAGCAGTTCTTC. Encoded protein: CASSPRLAVTPNEQFF.

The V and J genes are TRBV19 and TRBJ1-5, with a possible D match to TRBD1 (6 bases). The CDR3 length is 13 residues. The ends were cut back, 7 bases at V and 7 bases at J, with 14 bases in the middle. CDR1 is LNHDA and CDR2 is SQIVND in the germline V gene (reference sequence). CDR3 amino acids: CASIGGLGQPQHF. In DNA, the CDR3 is TGTGCCAGTATCGGGGGGCTGGGGCAGCCCCAGCATTTT.

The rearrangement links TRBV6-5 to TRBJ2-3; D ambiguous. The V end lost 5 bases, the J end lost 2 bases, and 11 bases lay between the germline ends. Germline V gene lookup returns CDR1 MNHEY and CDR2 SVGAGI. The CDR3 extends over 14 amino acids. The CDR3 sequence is CASSPTGITDTQYF. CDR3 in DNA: TGTGCCAGCAGTCCGACGGGTATCACAGATACGCAGTATTTT.

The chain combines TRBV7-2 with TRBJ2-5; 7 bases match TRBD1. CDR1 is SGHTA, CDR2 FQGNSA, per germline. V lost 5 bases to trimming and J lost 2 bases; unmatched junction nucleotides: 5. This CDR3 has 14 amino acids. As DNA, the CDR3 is TGTGCCAGCAGCATCGGGACAGCACAAGAGACCCAGTACTTC. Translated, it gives CASSIGTAQETQYF.

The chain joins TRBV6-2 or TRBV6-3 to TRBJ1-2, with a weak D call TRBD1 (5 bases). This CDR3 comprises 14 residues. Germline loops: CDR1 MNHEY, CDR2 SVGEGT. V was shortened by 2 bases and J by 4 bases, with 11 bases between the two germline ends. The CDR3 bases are TGTGCCAGCAGTTACCTAGGAAGGGGCTATGGCTACACCTTC. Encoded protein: CASSYLGRGYGYTF.

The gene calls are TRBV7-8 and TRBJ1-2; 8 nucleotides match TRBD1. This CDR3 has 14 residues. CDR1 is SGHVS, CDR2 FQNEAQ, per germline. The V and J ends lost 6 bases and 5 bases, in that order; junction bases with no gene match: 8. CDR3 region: CASSRGTGDYGYTF. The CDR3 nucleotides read TGTGCCAGCAGTCGCGGGACAGGCGATTATGGCTACACCTTC.

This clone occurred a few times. Here the CDR3 reads CASSPDRASGNTIYF. The CDR3 DNA is TGTGCCAGTAGTCCGGACAGAGCCTCTGGAAACACCATATATTTT. The V and J genes are TRBV19 and TRBJ1-3; weak D call: TRBD1 (6 bases). With 5 bases removed from V and 0 bases from J, the gap between germline ends came to 11 bases. This CDR3 region has 15 residues. CDR1 is LNHDA, CDR2 SQIVND, per germline (reference sequence).

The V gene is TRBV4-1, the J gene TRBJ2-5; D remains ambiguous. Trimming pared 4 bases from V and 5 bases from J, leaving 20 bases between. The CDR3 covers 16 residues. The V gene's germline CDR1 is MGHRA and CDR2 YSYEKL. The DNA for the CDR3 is TGCGCCAGCAGCCGAGACTCGACAAAGGTACGGGAGACCCAGTACTTC. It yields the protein CASSRDSTKVRETQYF.

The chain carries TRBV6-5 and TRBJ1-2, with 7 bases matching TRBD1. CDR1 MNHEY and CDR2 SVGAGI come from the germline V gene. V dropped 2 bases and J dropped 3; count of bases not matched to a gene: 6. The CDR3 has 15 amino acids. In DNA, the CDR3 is TGTGCCAGCAGTTACGGGCCAACAGGGGACTATGGCTACACCTTC. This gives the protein CASSYGPTGDYGYTF.

CDR3 residues: CASSYSTGGMNTEAFF. The DNA of the CDR3 is TGTGCCAGCAGTTACTCGACAGGGGGGATGAACACTGAAGCTTTCTTT. V usage is TRBV2 and J usage is TRBJ1-1, with 9 bases matching TRBD1. Germline CDR1 SNHLY, CDR2 FYNNEI. Trimming took 5 bases from V and 0 from J; bases not matched to a gene: 7. The CDR3 spans 16 residues.

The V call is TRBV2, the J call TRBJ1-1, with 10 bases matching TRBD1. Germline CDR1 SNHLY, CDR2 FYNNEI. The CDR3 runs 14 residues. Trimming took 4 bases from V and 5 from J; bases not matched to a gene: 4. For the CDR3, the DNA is TGTGCCAGCAGTGTCGACAGGGGGCGGACTGAAGCTTTCTTT. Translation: CASSVDRGRTEAFF.

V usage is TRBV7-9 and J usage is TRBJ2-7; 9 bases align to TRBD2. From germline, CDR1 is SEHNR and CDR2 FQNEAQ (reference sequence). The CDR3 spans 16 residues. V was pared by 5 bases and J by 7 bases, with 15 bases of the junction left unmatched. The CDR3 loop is CASSQRISGSQREQYF. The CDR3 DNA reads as TGTGCCAGCAGCCAGAGGATTAGCGGGAGTCAGAGGGAGCAGTACTTC.

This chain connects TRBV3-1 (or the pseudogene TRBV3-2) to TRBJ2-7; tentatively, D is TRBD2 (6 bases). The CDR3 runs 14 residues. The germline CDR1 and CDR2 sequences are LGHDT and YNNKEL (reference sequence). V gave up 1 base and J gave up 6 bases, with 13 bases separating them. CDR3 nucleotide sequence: TGTGCCAGCAGCCAAGGACTAGTACGGGGCGAGCAGTACTTC. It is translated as CASSQGLVRGEQYF.

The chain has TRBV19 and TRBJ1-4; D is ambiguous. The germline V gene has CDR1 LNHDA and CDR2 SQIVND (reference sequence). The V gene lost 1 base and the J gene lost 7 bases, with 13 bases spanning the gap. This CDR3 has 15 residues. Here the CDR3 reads CASSIGYELREKLFF. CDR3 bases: TGTGCCAGTAGTATAGGGTACGAGTTACGTGAAAAACTGTTTTTT.

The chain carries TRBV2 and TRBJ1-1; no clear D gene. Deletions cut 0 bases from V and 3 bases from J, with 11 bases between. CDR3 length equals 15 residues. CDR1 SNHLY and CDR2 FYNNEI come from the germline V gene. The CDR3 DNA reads TGTGCCAGCAGTGAAGCCGCGCAGGATTACACTGAAGCTTTCTTT. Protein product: CASSEAAQDYTEAFF. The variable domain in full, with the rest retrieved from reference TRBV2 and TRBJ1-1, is EPEVTQTPSHQVTQMGQEVILRCVPISNHLYFYWYRQILGQKVEFLVSFYNNEISEKSEIFDDQFSVERPDGSNFTLKIRSTKLEDSAMYFCASSEAAQDYTEAFFGQGTRLTVV.